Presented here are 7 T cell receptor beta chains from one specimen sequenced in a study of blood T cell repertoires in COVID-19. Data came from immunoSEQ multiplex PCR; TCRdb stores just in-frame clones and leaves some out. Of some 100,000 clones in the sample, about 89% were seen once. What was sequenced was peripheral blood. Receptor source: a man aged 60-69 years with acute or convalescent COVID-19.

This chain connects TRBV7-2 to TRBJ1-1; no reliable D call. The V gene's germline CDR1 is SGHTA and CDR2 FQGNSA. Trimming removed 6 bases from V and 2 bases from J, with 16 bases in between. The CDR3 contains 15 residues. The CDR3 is CASRSLAGLNTEAFF. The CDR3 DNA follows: TGTGCCAGCAGATCATTGGCAGGCCTTAACACTGAAGCTTTCTTT.

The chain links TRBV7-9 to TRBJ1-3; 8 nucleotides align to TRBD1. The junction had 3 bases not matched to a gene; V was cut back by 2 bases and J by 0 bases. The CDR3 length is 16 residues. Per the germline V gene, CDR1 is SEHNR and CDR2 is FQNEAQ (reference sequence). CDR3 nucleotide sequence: TGTGCCAGCAGCTTAACAGGGGGGAGCTCTGGAAACACCATATATTTT. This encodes CASSLTGGSSGNTIYF. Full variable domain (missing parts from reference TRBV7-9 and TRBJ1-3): DTGVSQNPRHKITKRGQNVTFRCDPISEHNRLYWYRQTLGQGPEFLTYFQNEAQLEKSRLLSDRFSAERPKGSFSTLEIQRTEQGDSAMYLCASSLTGGSSGNTIYFGEGSWLTVV.

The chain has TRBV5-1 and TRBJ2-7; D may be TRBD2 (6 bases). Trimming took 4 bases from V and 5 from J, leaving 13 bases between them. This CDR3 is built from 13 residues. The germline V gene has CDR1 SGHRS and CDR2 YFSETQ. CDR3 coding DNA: TGCGCCAGCAGCCCAATCGGAGGGGACGAGCAGTACGTC. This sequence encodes CASSPIGGDEQYV.

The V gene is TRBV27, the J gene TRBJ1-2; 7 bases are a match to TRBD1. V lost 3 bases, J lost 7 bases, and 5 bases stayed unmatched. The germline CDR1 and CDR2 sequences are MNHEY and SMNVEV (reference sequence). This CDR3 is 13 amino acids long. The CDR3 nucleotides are TGTGCCAGCAGTTTTACAGGGGCTGGTGGCTACACCTTC. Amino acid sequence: CASSFTGAGGYTF.

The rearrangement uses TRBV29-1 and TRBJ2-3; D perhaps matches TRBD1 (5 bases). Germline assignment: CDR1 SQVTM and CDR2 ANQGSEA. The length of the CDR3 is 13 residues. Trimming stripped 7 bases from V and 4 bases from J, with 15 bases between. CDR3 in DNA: TGCAGCGGAAAGACAGCTTTCGCAGATACGCAGTATTTT. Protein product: CSGKTAFADTQYF.

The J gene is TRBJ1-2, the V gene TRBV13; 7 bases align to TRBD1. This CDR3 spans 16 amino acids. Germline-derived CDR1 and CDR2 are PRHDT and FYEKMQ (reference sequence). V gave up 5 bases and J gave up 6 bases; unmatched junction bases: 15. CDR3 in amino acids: CASSLGRGRMADGYTF. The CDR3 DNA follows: TGTGCCAGCAGCCTGGGAAGGGGGCGGATGGCGGATGGCTACACCTTC. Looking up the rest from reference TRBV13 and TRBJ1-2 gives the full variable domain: AAGVIQSPRHLIKEKRETATLKCYPIPRHDTVYWYQQGPGQDPQFLISFYEKMQSDKGSIPDRFSAQQFSDYHSELNMSSLELGDSALYFCASSLGRGRMADGYTFGSGTRLTVV.

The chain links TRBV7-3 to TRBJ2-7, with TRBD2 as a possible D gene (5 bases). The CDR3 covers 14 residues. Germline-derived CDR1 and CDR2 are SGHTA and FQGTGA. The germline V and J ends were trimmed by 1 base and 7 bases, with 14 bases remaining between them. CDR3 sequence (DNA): TGTGCCAGCAGCTTAATGGGCCTGACGGGGGAGCAGTACTTC. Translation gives CASSLMGLTGEQYF.